The table lists the clone carrying this TCR beta chain with a count of one. Clones were sequenced by immunoSEQ multiplex PCR, and TCRdb holds only the in-frame ones, with some missing. The profile covers about 110,000 clones, with roughly 90% appearing a single time and around 15% taken by the ten largest. This entry belongs to a study of T cell responses to AZD1222 COVID-19 vaccine. This receptor was obtained from an adult who received the AZD1222 COVID-19 vaccine. The sample here was peripheral blood, taken 28 days after the second AZD1222 dose.

The chain's CDR3 is CASSLPLGTGVGNTIYF. In DNA form, the CDR3 reads TGTGCCAGCAGTTTACCCCTCGGGACAGGGGTTGGAAACACCATATATTTT. This sequence joins TRBV28 and TRBJ1-3, with 10 positions matching TRBD1. Trimming removed 2 bases from V and 3 bases from J; junction bases left unmatched: 7. The CDR3 length is 17 residues. Germline CDR1 MDHEN, CDR2 SYDVKM. The full variable domain, with the rest looked up from reference TRBV28 and TRBJ1-3, is DVKVTQSSRYLVKRTGEKVFLECVQDMDHENMFWYRQDPGLGLRLIYFSYDVKMKEKGDIPEGYSVSREKKERFSLILESASTNQTSMYLCASSLPLGTGVGNTIYFGEGSWLTVV.